The clone carrying this T cell receptor (beta chain) was recorded many times. What it recognizes is unknown. One end of the junction fails to match germline, which may point to a read error. Per germline, CDR1 SEHNR and CDR2 FQNEAQ (reference sequence). There are 11 residues in the CDR3. The data belong to a study of Graves' ophthalmopathy and Graves' hyperthyroidism. Study-wide results and caveats: Appearing in blood as well were most expanded thyroid clonotypes above 0.001 frequency.

Patients were excluded if they had other autoimmune diseases or uncontrolled infections, and likewise if pregnancy or lactation applied. Researchers took RNA transcripts and amplified TCR beta CDR3 regions from them. First-round RT-PCR employed HTBI primers, with a second-round multiplex PCR after it. MiXCR, run by TCRdb on the multiplex PCR reads, gives a single entry per CDR3 protein. The sample consists of approximately 700,000 distinct CDR3 sequences, roughly two fifths of them appearing once. This clonotype originated in an adult man with Graves' ophthalmopathy. Sequenced: peripheral blood. The V and J genes are TRBV7-9 and TRBJ2-2; no firm D call. The CDR3 DNA is TGCGCCAGCAGCCAAGACGGGGAGCTGTTTTTT. This codes for CASSQDGELFF.